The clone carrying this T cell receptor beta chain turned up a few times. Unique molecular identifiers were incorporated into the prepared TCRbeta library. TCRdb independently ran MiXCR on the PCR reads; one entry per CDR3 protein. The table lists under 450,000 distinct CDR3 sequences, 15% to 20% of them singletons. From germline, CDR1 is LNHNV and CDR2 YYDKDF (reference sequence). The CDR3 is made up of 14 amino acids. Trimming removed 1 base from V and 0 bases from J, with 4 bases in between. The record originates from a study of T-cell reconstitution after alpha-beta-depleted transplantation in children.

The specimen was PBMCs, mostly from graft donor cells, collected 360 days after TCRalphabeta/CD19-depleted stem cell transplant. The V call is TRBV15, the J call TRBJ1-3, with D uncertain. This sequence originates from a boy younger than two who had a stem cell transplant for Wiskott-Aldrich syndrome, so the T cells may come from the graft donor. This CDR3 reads CATSRASSGNTIYF. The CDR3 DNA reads TGTGCCACCAGCAGAGCTAGCTCTGGAAACACCATATATTTT.